Listed here are 30 T cell receptor beta chains from one sample, sequenced in a study of identical twins. TCRdb re-analysed the 5' RACE reads in MiXCR, keeping a single row per CDR3 protein. Of a few hundred thousand distinct CDR3 sequences in the sample, 13% to 15% are singletons; the top ten hold 0.98%. The sample was also linked to a second study, of yellow fever vaccine responses in identical twins.

The sample consisted of CD4+ T cells sorted from blood. All receptors come from a woman aged 18-29 years in good health.

This clonotype was counted a few times. V and J are TRBV20-1 and TRBJ2-3; TRBD2 agrees at 9 bases. With V trimmed by 6 bases and J by 9 bases, 10 bases remained unmatched. CDR1 DFQATT and CDR2 SNEGSKA come from the germline V gene (reference sequence). The CDR3 sequence is 13 residues long. CDR3 coding DNA: TGCAGTGCGGGGGGCACTGCGGGGGGGACGCAGTATTTT. Its protein product is CSAGGTAGGTQYF.

The J gene is TRBJ2-2, the V gene TRBV11-2, with D hard to call. Germline-derived CDR1 and CDR2 are SGHAT and FQNNGV. V was trimmed by 4 bases and J by 0 bases, leaving 15 bases between them. The CDR3 consists of 17 residues. The CDR3 protein is CASSSLRTRANTGELFF. The CDR3 DNA follows: TGTGCCAGCAGCTCCTTGCGGACGCGAGCGAACACCGGGGAGCTGTTTTTT.

This clonotype was detected a few times. V gene TRBV7-8 combines with J gene TRBJ2-7; D not certain. The CDR3 runs 13 residues. V lost 0 bases and J lost 1, with 4 bases in between. The germline gives CDR1 SGHVS, CDR2 FQNEAQ. DNA for the CDR3: TGTGCCAGCAGCTTAGCCCAGTCCTACGAGCAGTACTTC. Its protein is CASSLAQSYEQYF.

The rearrangement links TRBV9 to TRBJ2-3; TRBD1 aligns across 7 bases. This CDR3 spans 15 amino acids. CDR1 and CDR2 (germline): SGDLS, YYNGEE. J was trimmed by 2 bases and V by 4 bases; bases with no gene match: 7. The CDR3 spells CASSPRTGHTDTQYF. The DNA of the CDR3 is TGTGCCAGCAGCCCAAGGACAGGACACACAGATACGCAGTATTTT.

CDR3 coding DNA: TGTGCCAGCAGTTTGCAGGGAGGGGGAATCTACTACGAGCAGTACTTC. It is translated as CASSLQGGGIYYEQYF. This chain uses TRBV28 with TRBJ2-7, with D possibly TRBD2 on 7 matching bases. The V gene's germline CDR1 is MDHEN and CDR2 SYDVKM. V dropped 3 bases and J dropped 3 bases, with 18 bases sitting between them. CDR3 length: 16 residues.

The chain links TRBV2 to TRBJ2-1; D gene unclear. Trimming took 6 bases from V and 0 from J, leaving 12 bases between them. Germline lookup yields CDR1 SNHLY and CDR2 FYNNEI. The CDR3 is made up of 15 amino acids. DNA of the CDR3: TGTGCCAGCAGAGTTCTAACAACCTCCTACAATGAGCAGTTCTTC. Translating gives CASRVLTTSYNEQFF.

The chain joins TRBV6-1 to TRBJ2-5; 10 bases match TRBD2. Germline trimming cut 6 bases from V and 4 bases from J; bases unmatched to any gene: 5. This CDR3 has 14 amino acids. Germline V gene data show CDR1 as MNHNS and CDR2 as SASEGT. As DNA, the CDR3 is TGTGCCAGCAGCAAGAGCGGGGGGGCAGAGACCCAGTACTTC. It encodes CASSKSGGAETQYF.

This clonotype was seen only a few times. V gene TRBV29-1 combines with J gene TRBJ2-3; TRBD1 might be the D (6 bases). CDR3 size: 16 residues. The V gene's germline CDR1 is SQVTM and CDR2 ANQGSEA. V was clipped by 2 bases and J by 4 bases, with 19 bases between them. The DNA for the CDR3 is TGCAGCGTTGAATCGTTCTGGCAGGGGTTTGCAGATACGCAGTATTTT. Encoded protein: CSVESFWQGFADTQYF.

The J gene is TRBJ2-7, the V gene TRBV28; 12 bases fit TRBD2. The CDR3 length is 15 residues. V shed 2 bases and J 2 bases; nucleotides not matched to a gene: 1. Germline CDR1 and CDR2: MDHEN and SYDVKM. CDR3: CASSLRLAGAYEQYF. The CDR3 DNA reads as TGTGCCAGCAGTTTAAGACTAGCGGGGGCCTACGAGCAGTACTTC.

The gene calls are TRBV7-8 and TRBJ2-7; TRBD2 matches at 13 bases. Germline CDR1 reads SGHVS; CDR2 reads FQNEAQ. The CDR3 is made up of 14 amino acids. The V and J ends lost 5 bases and 6 bases, in that order; junction bases with no gene match: 4. CDR3 sequence reads: CASSLGTSGTEQYF. In DNA form, the CDR3 reads TGTGCCAGCAGCCTAGGGACTAGCGGGACCGAGCAGTACTTC.

The chain couples TRBV12-3 or TRBV12-4 to TRBJ2-5, with 11 bases lining up with TRBD2. This CDR3 has 16 amino acids. The V and J ends lost 6 bases and 5 bases, in that order; junction bases with no gene match: 11. This chain's CDR3 is CASRRGLADLGETQYF. The CDR3 DNA follows: TGTGCCAGCAGGCGGGGACTAGCGGACCTAGGGGAGACCCAGTACTTC.

This clonotype was recorded many times. The rearrangement joins TRBV7-3 to TRBJ2-3; no firm D call. Germline assignment: CDR1 SGHTA and CDR2 FQGTGA. Trimming left V 2 bases short and J 1 base short, with 10 bases between. The CDR3 sequence is 15 residues long. CDR3 in DNA: TGTGCCAGCAGCTTAGGCTCCTGGGGCACAGATACGCAGTATTTT. This encodes CASSLGSWGTDTQYF.

The V gene is TRBV7-2, the J gene TRBJ2-5; 15 bases agree with TRBD2. The V gene's germline CDR1 is SGHTA and CDR2 FQGNSA. V lost 4 bases and J lost 4; bases outside the gene matches: 7. The CDR3 is 17 residues long. The CDR3 DNA is TGTGCCAGCAGCTCCCCTCGGGGACTAGCGGGGGGAGAGACCCAGTACTTC. Translated, it gives CASSSPRGLAGGETQYF. The full variable domain, completed using reference TRBV7-2 and TRBJ2-5, is GAGVSQSPSNKVTEKGKDVELRCDPISGHTALYWYRQSLGQGLEFLIYFQGNSAPDKSGLPSDRFSAERTGGSVSTLTIQRTQQEDSAVYLCASSSPRGLAGGETQYFGPGTRLLVL.

This clonotype was recorded a few times. The chain joins TRBV20-1 to TRBJ2-2, with TRBD1 matching over 9 bases. The germline CDR1 and CDR2 sequences are DFQATT and SNEGSKA (reference sequence). Trimming took 6 bases from V and 6 from J; bases not matched to a gene: 17. This CDR3 region has 17 residues. Here the CDR3 DNA reads TGCAGTGCCACCAGGGACAGGGTGTTCGCGGGGGCCGGGGAGCTGTTTTTT. Protein: CSATRDRVFAGAGELFF.

The genes are TRBV7-2 and TRBJ2-3, with D maybe TRBD1 (6 bases). CDR1 is SGHTA, CDR2 FQGNSA, per germline. The ends were cut back, 3 bases at V and 2 bases at J, with 18 bases in the middle. This CDR3 contains 17 residues. The CDR3 region is CASSFFGGQTTTDTQYF. CDR3 DNA: TGTGCCAGCAGCTTCTTTGGCGGACAGACAACCACAGATACGCAGTATTTT. Supplemented by reference TRBV7-2 and TRBJ2-3, the full variable domain reads GAGVSQSPSNKVTEKGKDVELRCDPISGHTALYWYRQSLGQGLEFLIYFQGNSAPDKSGLPSDRFSAERTGGSVSTLTIQRTQQEDSAVYLCASSFFGGQTTTDTQYFGPGTRLTVL.

This clonotype was seen at least ten times. The chain has TRBV12-3 or TRBV12-4 and TRBJ1-4; D is possibly TRBD1 (5 bases). This CDR3 is 14 amino acids long. V was pared by 4 bases and J by 7 bases, with 13 bases between. The CDR3 DNA reads TGTGCCAGCAGTTGGGAAACGACAGCTGAAAAACTGTTTTTT. Amino acid sequence: CASSWETTAEKLFF.

There are a few counts of this clonotype. The gene calls are TRBV6-5 and TRBJ1-6; TRBD1 matches 7 bases. This CDR3 comprises 15 residues. Trimming removed 4 bases from V and 10 bases from J; junction bases left unmatched: 10. Looked up from germline, CDR1 is MNHEY and CDR2 is SVGAGI. The CDR3 here is CASSSGQVDASPLHF. Here the CDR3 DNA reads TGTGCCAGCAGTTCCGGACAGGTTGATGCCTCACCCCTCCACTTT.

The chain recombines TRBV6-1 with TRBJ2-7, with D perhaps TRBD1 (6 bases). Looked up from germline, CDR1 is MNHNS and CDR2 is SASEGT. Deletions cut 7 bases from V and 0 bases from J, with 19 bases between. The CDR3 consists of 16 residues. CDR3 sequence reads: CASTNIRTVNSYEQYF. CDR3 DNA: TGTGCCAGCACGAATATTAGGACAGTGAACTCCTACGAGCAGTACTTC.

The V gene is TRBV10-1, the J gene TRBJ2-1; D gene ambiguous. V gave up 4 bases and J gave up 0 bases, with 10 bases separating them. The CDR3 sequence is 15 residues long. Germline V gene lookup returns CDR1 WNHNN and CDR2 SYGVQD (reference sequence). In DNA, the CDR3 is TGCGCCAGCAGTGTTAGCCAGAGCTCCTACAATGAGCAGTTCTTC. This encodes CASSVSQSSYNEQFF.

A few counts support this clonotype. This chain uses TRBV20-1 with TRBJ2-4; 9 positions match TRBD1. This CDR3 contains 14 residues. V shed 4 bases and J 3 bases; nucleotides not matched to a gene: 4. Germline V lookup: CDR1 DFQATT, CDR2 SNEGSKA (reference sequence). Written as DNA, the CDR3 is TGCAGTGCTACTTTGGGACAGGGCAAAAACATTCAGTACTTC. The encoded protein is CSATLGQGKNIQYF.

This clonotype occurred a few times. V is TRBV4-2 and J is TRBJ2-1, with a weak D call TRBD2 (6 bases). The CDR3 sequence is 14 residues long. Germline-derived CDR1 and CDR2 are LGHNA and YNFKEQ. Trimming cost V 0 bases and J 7 bases, with 10 bases left between them. CDR3 amino acids: CASSQDERVNEQFF. The CDR3 nucleotides read TGTGCCAGCAGCCAAGATGAGCGGGTAAATGAGCAGTTCTTC.

The V gene is TRBV5-4, the J gene TRBJ2-1; no definite D call. CDR3 length: 15 residues. V was shortened by 3 bases and J by 3 bases, with 13 bases between the two germline ends. CDR1 is SGHNT and CDR2 is YYREEE in the germline V gene (reference sequence). The CDR3 reads CASSSKKALYNEQFF. The CDR3 DNA reads TGTGCCAGCAGCTCGAAAAAGGCCCTCTACAATGAGCAGTTCTTC.

CDR3 in amino acids: CSASYQSPNQPQHF. The CDR3, as DNA: TGCAGTGCTAGTTACCAGAGCCCCAATCAGCCCCAGCATTTT. V gene TRBV20-1 combines with J gene TRBJ1-5; D gene unclear. Germline assignment: CDR1 DFQATT and CDR2 SNEGSKA (reference sequence). Trimming stripped 3 bases from V and 3 bases from J, with 12 bases between. This CDR3 has 14 amino acids.

This clonotype was recorded a few times. The chain joins TRBV14 to TRBJ2-1; D is ambiguous. CDR1 is SGHDN and CDR2 is FVKESK in the germline V gene. The germline V and J ends were trimmed by 5 bases and 5 bases, with 19 bases remaining between them. This CDR3 spans 16 amino acids. The CDR3 bases are TGTGCCAGCAGCTATCAATACAGAGCGTCGAACAATGAGCAGTTCTTC. Its protein is CASSYQYRASNNEQFF.

This CDR3 is CASSLNSGTTDGYTF. As DNA, the CDR3 is TGCGCCAGCAGCCTGAACTCCGGGACAACGGACGGCTACACCTTC. V gene TRBV5-1 combines with J gene TRBJ1-2; a weak D match, TRBD1 (6 bases). Trimming left V 4 bases short and J 8 bases short, with 21 bases between. Per the germline V gene, CDR1 is SGHRS and CDR2 is YFSETQ. The CDR3 is made up of 15 amino acids.

The CDR3 protein is CASTPAGQVASYEQYF. DNA of the CDR3: TGTGCCAGCACCCCCGCCGGACAGGTCGCCTCCTACGAGCAGTACTTC. The rearrangement links TRBV28 to TRBJ2-7, with 7 bases lining up with TRBD1. Trimming removed 7 bases from V and 0 bases from J; junction bases left unmatched: 12. Germline lookup yields CDR1 MDHEN and CDR2 SYDVKM. This CDR3 has 16 residues.

This clonotype was observed a handful of times. The chain carries TRBV20-1 and TRBJ2-1; 7 bases map to TRBD2. Germline V gene sequence: CDR1 DFQATT, CDR2 SNEGSKA (reference sequence). The CDR3 extends over 17 amino acids. V shed 6 bases, J shed 6 bases, and the junction held 20 bases outside the gene matches. This CDR3 is CSARARSGNYVRNEQFF. CDR3 nucleotides: TGCAGTGCCCGTGCGAGGAGCGGGAACTACGTACGCAATGAGCAGTTCTTC.

A few counts support this clonotype. The chain links TRBV6-2 or TRBV6-3 to TRBJ2-2; 10 bases are a match to TRBD1. Per the germline V gene, CDR1 is MNHEY and CDR2 is SVGEGT. CDR3 length equals 14 residues. With 4 bases clipped from V and 6 bases from J, the junction kept 2 bases outside the gene matches. This CDR3 reads CASSSTGGSGELFF. CDR3 sequence (DNA): TGTGCCAGCAGTTCGACAGGGGGCTCCGGGGAGCTGTTTTTT.

The table lists this clonotype with a few counts. V usage is TRBV7-9 and J usage is TRBJ2-1; 7 bases agree with TRBD2. This CDR3 region has 15 residues. V lost 1 base to trimming and J lost 2 bases; unmatched junction nucleotides: 2. Germline CDR1 reads SEHNR; CDR2 reads FQNEAQ (reference sequence). The CDR3 DNA reads as TGTGCCAGCAGCTTAGACGCGGGAGCCTACAATGAGCAGTTCTTC. This translates into CASSLDAGAYNEQFF.

This clonotype was detected only a few times. The J gene is TRBJ2-5, the V gene TRBV29-1; 12 bases fit TRBD1. The CDR3 is 15 amino acids. The germline V gene encodes CDR1 SQVTM and CDR2 ANQGSEA. The V segment lost 4 bases and the J segment 5 bases; nucleotides outside the gene matches: 8. The CDR3 region is CSVASGTGGGETQYF. Here the CDR3 DNA reads TGCAGCGTTGCCTCCGGGACAGGGGGCGGTGAGACCCAGTACTTC.